There are a few counts of the clone carrying this T cell receptor beta chain. The antigen is undetermined. The sample comes from a study of identical twins. Study conclusions and caveats: Invariant MAIT and iNKT cells could partly confound zero-insertion analyses.

Healthy Caucasians, and only they, were the donors. Trimming removed 2 bases from V and 2 bases from J, with 7 bases in between. CDR3 size: 14 residues. The germline V gene has CDR1 SGHTA and CDR2 FQGNSA. TCRdb processed the 5' RACE reads anew with MiXCR; each CDR3 protein has one entry. The sample has 690,000 or so distinct CDR3 sequences; 8.6% are singletons. This same sample was also part of a study on yellow fever vaccine responses in identical twins. That study adds: Twins reportedly showed a vaccine T cell response that seemed partly convergent and partly personalized.

This receptor was taken from a woman in her late teens or twenties in good health. V is TRBV7-2 and J is TRBJ2-1; D is unresolved. The sequencing sample was made of PBMCs. The CDR3 sequence: CASSLSPTYNEQFF. CDR3 coding DNA: TGTGCCAGCAGCTTATCCCCGACCTACAATGAGCAGTTCTTC.